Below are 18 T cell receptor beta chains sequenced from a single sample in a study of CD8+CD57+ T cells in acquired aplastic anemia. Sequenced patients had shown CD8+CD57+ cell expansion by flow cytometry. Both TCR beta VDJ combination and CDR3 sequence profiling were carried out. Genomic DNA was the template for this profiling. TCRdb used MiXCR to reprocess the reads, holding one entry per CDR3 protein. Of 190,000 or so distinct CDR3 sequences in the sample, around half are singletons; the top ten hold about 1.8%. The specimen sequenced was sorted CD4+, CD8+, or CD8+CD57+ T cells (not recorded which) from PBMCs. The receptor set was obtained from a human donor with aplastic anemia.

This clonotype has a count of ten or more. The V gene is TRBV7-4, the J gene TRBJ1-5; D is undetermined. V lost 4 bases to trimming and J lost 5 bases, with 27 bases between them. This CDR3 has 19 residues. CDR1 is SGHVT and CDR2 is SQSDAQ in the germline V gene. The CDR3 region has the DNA TGTGCCAGCAGCTGCGGGTCGGACCCTCCTCTTATCGGGGATCAGCCCCAGCATTTT. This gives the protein CASSCGSDPPLIGDQPQHF.

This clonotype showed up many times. The CDR3 region has the DNA TGTGCCAGCAGCTTAGGGCTAGGATGGTACGAGCAGTACTTC. Translating gives CASSLGLGWYEQYF. The chain couples TRBV7-8 to TRBJ2-7; no firm D call. Per the germline V gene, CDR1 is SGHVS and CDR2 is FQNEAQ. The CDR3 is 14 residues long. V was trimmed by 1 base and J by 4 bases, leaving 11 bases between them. Based on the CDR3 plus reference TRBV7-8 and TRBJ2-7, the full variable domain is GAGVSQSPRYKVAKRGQDVALRCDPISGHVSLFWYQQALGQGPEFLTYFQNEAQLDKSGLPSDRFFAERPEGSVSTLKIQRTQQEDSAVYLCASSLGLGWYEQYFGPGTRLTVT.

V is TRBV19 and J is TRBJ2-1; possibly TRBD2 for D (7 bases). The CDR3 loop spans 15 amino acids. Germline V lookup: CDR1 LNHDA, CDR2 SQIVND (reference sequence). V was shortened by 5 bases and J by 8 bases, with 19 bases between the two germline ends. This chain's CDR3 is CASSSQQGGGDEQFF. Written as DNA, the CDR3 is TGTGCCAGTAGTTCGCAACAAGGGGGGGGCGATGAGCAGTTCTTC.

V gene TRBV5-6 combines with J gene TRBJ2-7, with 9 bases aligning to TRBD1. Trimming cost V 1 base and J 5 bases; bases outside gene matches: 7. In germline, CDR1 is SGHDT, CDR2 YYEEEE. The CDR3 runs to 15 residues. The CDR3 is CASSLQGQGHDEQYF. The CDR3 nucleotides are TGTGCCAGCAGCTTGCAAGGACAGGGGCACGACGAGCAGTACTTC.

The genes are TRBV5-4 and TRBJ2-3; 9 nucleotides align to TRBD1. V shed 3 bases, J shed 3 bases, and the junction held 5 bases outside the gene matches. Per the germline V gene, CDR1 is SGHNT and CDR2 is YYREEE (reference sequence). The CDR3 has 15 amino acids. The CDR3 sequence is CASSSTGGATDTQYF. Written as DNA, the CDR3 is TGTGCCAGCAGCTCCACAGGGGGCGCGACAGATACGCAGTATTTT.

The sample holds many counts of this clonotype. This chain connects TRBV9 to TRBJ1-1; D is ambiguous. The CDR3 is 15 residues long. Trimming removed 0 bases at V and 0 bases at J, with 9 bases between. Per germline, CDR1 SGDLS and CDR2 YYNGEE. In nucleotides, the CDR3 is TGTGCCAGCAGCGTAGTTTCCCTAGTGAACACTGAAGCTTTCTTT. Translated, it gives CASSVVSLVNTEAFF.

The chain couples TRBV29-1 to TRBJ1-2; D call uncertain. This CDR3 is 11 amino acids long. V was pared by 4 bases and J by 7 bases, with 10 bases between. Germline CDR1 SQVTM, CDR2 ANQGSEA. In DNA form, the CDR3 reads TGCAGCGTTGTGGAGAATGGTGGCTACACCTTC. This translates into CSVVENGGYTF.

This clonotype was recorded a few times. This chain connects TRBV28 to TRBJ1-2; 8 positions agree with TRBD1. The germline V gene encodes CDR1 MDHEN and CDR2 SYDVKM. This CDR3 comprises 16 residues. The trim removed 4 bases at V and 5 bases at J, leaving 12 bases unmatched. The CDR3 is CASSSPSGGGRYGYTF. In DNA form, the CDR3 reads TGTGCCAGCAGTTCCCCTTCAGGGGGCGGGCGGTATGGCTACACCTTC.

The CDR3 DNA reads as TGTGCCAGTAGCCGGGGACAGGGAGGCTACACCTTC. As protein: CASSRGQGGYTF. This sequence joins TRBV19 and TRBJ1-2, with TRBD1 matching 9 bases. This CDR3 is built from 12 residues. Germline CDR1 reads LNHDA; CDR2 reads SQIVND (reference sequence). J lost 8 bases, V lost 6 bases, and 4 bases had no gene match.

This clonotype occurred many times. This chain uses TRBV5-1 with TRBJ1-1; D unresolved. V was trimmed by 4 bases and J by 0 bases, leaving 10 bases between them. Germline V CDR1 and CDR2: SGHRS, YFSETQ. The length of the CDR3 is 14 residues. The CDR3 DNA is TGCGCCAGCAGCACCGGGTCGTTGAACACTGAAGCTTTCTTT. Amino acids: CASSTGSLNTEAFF.

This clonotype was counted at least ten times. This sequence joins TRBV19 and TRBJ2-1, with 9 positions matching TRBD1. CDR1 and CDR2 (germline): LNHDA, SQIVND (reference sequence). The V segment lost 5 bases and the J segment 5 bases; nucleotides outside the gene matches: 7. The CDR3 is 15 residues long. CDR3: CASSLGQGRNNEQFF. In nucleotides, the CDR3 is TGTGCCAGTAGTTTAGGACAGGGGCGTAACAATGAGCAGTTCTTC.

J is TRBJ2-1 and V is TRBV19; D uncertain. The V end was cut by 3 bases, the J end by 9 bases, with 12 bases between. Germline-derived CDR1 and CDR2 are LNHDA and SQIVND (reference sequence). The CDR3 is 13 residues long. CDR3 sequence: CASSMFEFGEQFF. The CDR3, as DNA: TGTGCCAGTAGTATGTTTGAGTTTGGTGAGCAGTTCTTC.

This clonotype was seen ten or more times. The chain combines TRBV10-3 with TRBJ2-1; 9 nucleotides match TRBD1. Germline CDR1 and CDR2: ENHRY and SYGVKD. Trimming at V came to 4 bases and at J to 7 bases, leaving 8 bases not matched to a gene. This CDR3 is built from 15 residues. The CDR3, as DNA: TGTGCCATCAGTGGGGGACAGGGCTGGTTTAATGAGCAGTTCTTC. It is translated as CAISGGQGWFNEQFF.

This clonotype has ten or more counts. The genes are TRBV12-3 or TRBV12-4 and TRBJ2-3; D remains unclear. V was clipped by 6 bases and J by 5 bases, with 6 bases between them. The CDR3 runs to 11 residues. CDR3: CASRSKDTQYF. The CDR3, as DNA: TGTGCCAGCAGGAGTAAAGATACGCAGTATTTT.

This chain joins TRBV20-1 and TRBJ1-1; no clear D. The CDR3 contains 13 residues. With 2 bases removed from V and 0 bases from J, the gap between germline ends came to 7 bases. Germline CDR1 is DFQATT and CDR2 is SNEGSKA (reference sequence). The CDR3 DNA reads TGCAGTGCTAGAAGGCAGGTGAACACTGAAGCTTTCTTT. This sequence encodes CSARRQVNTEAFF.

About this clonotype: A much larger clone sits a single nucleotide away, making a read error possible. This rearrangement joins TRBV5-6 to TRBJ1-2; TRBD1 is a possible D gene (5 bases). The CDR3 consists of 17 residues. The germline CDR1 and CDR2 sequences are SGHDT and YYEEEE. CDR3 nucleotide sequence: TGTGCCAGCAACTTGCGCGACTCGGGGCAGATACTCTATGGCTACACCTTC. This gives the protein CASNLRDSGQILYGYTF.

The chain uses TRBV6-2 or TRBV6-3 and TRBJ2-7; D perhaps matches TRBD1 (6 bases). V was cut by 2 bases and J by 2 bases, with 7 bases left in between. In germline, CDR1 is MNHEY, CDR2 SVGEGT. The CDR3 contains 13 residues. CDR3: CASSYDRTYEQYF. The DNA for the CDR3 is TGTGCCAGCAGTTACGACAGGACCTACGAGCAGTACTTC.

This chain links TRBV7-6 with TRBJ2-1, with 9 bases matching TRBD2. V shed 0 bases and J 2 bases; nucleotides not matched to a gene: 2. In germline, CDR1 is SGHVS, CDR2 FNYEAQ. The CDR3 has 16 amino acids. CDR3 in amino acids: CASSLAGTSPYNEQFF. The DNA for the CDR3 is TGTGCCAGCAGCTTAGCCGGGACTAGCCCCTACAATGAGCAGTTCTTC. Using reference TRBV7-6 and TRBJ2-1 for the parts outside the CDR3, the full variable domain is GAGVSQSPRYKVTKRGQDVALRCDPISGHVSLYWYRQALGQGPEFLTYFNYEAQQDKSGLPNDRFSAERPEGSISTLTIQRTEQRDSAMYRCASSLAGTSPYNEQFFGPGTRLTVL.